This entry lists 20 T cell receptor beta chains sequenced from one sample in a study of control samples from healthy donors and cancer patients. TCRdb keeps only in-frame clones here, not all; method: immunoSEQ multiplex PCR. This table has some 160,000 clones, roughly 89% appearing once. Sequenced: blood. These receptors originate from a man aged 30 to 39 in good health.

The genes are TRBV7-8 and TRBJ2-1; D remains unclear. The CDR3 is 16 residues long. Germline V lookup: CDR1 SGHVS, CDR2 FQNEAQ. V lost 5 bases and J lost 7, with 21 bases in between. CDR3 in amino acids: CASSHPAATAGNEQFF. The CDR3 DNA reads as TGTGCCAGCAGCCACCCCGCGGCCACGGCTGGGAATGAGCAGTTCTTC.

V and J are TRBV25-1 and TRBJ1-2; D perhaps matches TRBD1 (6 bases). Trimming stripped 0 bases from V and 4 bases from J, with 15 bases between. This CDR3 spans 16 amino acids. Germline V gene lookup returns CDR1 MGHDK and CDR2 SYGVNS. CDR3 loop: CASSEYNQEGVYGYTF. CDR3 nucleotide sequence: TGTGCCAGCAGTGAATATAACCAGGAGGGGGTCTATGGCTACACCTTC.

The chain couples TRBV6-6 to TRBJ2-5, with D possibly TRBD1 on 7 matching bases. The CDR3 loop spans 16 amino acids. V gave up 7 bases and J gave up 4 bases, with 22 bases separating them. The V gene's germline CDR1 is MNHNY and CDR2 SVGAGI (reference sequence). CDR3 region: CASILTRGDSRETQYF. The CDR3 coding sequence is TGTGCCAGCATTTTGACAAGGGGGGACAGCCGAGAGACCCAGTACTTC.

This rearrangement joins TRBV5-8 to TRBJ2-7, with D tentatively TRBD2 (6 bases). Trimming removed 2 bases from V and 4 bases from J, with 10 bases in between. Germline CDR1 reads SGHTS; CDR2 reads YDEGEE. The CDR3 is 13 residues long. This CDR3 is CASSFDGGYEQYF. The CDR3 DNA follows: TGTGCCAGCAGCTTCGATGGGGGGTACGAGCAGTACTTC.

As concerns this clone: The same CDR3 arises from other DNA sequences in this sample as well. V usage is TRBV18 and J usage is TRBJ1-1; D is unclear. The V end was cut by 0 bases, the J end by 1 base, with 6 bases between. CDR1 and CDR2 (germline): KGHSH, LQKENI. This CDR3 has 14 amino acids. CDR3 sequence (DNA): TGTGCCAGCTCACCACCGCGAGGGAACACTGAAGCTTTCTTT. Encoded protein: CASSPPRGNTEAFF. The full variable domain, in which reference TRBV18 and TRBJ1-1 provide the parts outside the CDR3, is NAGVMQNPRHLVRRRGQEARLRCSPMKGHSHVYWYRQLPEEGLKFMVYLQKENIIDESGMPKERFSAEFPKEGPSILRIQQVVRGDSAAYFCASSPPRGNTEAFFGQGTRLTVV.

V is TRBV9 and J is TRBJ2-1, with D unclear. V lost 0 bases and J 2 bases, leaving 12 bases between the germline ends. This CDR3 region has 16 residues. Germline-derived CDR1 and CDR2 are SGDLS and YYNGEE. The CDR3 sequence is CASSVGTLPPYNEQFF. The CDR3 DNA reads as TGTGCCAGCAGCGTAGGAACCCTCCCCCCCTACAATGAGCAGTTCTTC.

The rearrangement joins TRBV5-4 to TRBJ2-7, with 14 bases fitting TRBD2. V dropped 4 bases and J dropped 12; count of bases not matched to a gene: 6. Germline V gene data show CDR1 as SGHNT and CDR2 as YYREEE (reference sequence). The CDR3 loop spans 13 amino acids. Here the CDR3 DNA reads TGTGCCAGCAGCAACCCGACTAGCGGGAGGGTGTACTTC. It translates to CASSNPTSGRVYF.

The chain couples TRBV30 to TRBJ2-7; tentative D call: TRBD2 (5 bases). Looked up from germline, CDR1 is GTSNPN and CDR2 is SVGIG (reference sequence). CDR3 length: 12 amino acids. Deletions cut 3 bases from V and 3 bases from J, with 9 bases between. The DNA for the CDR3 is TGTGCCTGGAGGGCGGGTAACTACGAGCAGTACTTC. This sequence encodes CAWRAGNYEQYF.

This clone was seen only once. V gene TRBV7-2 combines with J gene TRBJ2-2, with TRBD2 matching 9 bases. This CDR3 is 17 amino acids long. Germline CDR1 and CDR2: SGHTA and FQGNSA. The J segment lost 7 bases and the V segment lost 4 bases, leaving 13 bases of the junction unmatched. The CDR3 sequence: CASSSEVAGVVVGELFF. The DNA for the CDR3 is TGTGCCAGCAGCTCCGAGGTAGCGGGAGTTGTAGTCGGGGAGCTGTTTTTT.

The chain couples TRBV5-4 to TRBJ2-1; the match to TRBD2 covers 10 bases. Germline V CDR1 and CDR2: SGHNT, YYREEE (reference sequence). The junction had 7 bases not matched to a gene; V was cut back by 4 bases and J by 6 bases. This CDR3 region has 15 residues. The CDR3 protein is CASSDSGGHGNEQFF. The CDR3 bases are TGTGCCAGCAGCGATAGCGGGGGGCATGGCAATGAGCAGTTCTTC.

The V and J genes are TRBV2 and TRBJ1-4, with a weak D call TRBD1 (6 bases). CDR3 size: 13 residues. The germline V gene encodes CDR1 SNHLY and CDR2 FYNNEI. V was clipped by 10 bases and J by 4 bases, with 13 bases between them. Here the CDR3 DNA reads TGTGCCACTTGGACAGTAGATAATGAAAAACTGTTTTTT. It specifies CATWTVDNEKLFF.

This sequence joins TRBV3-1 (or the pseudogene TRBV3-2) and TRBJ2-4, with TRBD2 as a possible D gene (6 bases). This CDR3 spans 15 amino acids. Germline V lookup: CDR1 LGHDT, CDR2 YNNKEL (reference sequence). V lost 4 bases to trimming and J lost 5 bases, with 15 bases between them. Written as DNA, the CDR3 is TGTGCCAGCAGCCCCATGCGACTAGGAGAAAACATTCAGTACTTC. Translation: CASSPMRLGENIQYF.

This clone came up once. The chain couples TRBV10-3 to TRBJ2-7, with TRBD1 identical over 7 bases. The V segment lost 4 bases and the J segment 3 bases; nucleotides outside the gene matches: 6. This CDR3 region has 14 residues. The germline V gene encodes CDR1 ENHRY and CDR2 SYGVKD. This CDR3 reads CAISGQGQVYEQYF. The CDR3, as DNA: TGTGCCATCAGTGGACAGGGCCAGGTCTACGAGCAGTACTTC.

V and J are TRBV14 and TRBJ2-7; D not certain. Trimming pared 2 bases from V and 0 bases from J, leaving 8 bases between. The CDR3 loop spans 14 amino acids. Germline V gives CDR1 SGHDN, CDR2 FVKESK. CDR3 coding DNA: TGTGCCAGCAGCCAATACGCCGTCTCCTACGAGCAGTACTTC. Protein: CASSQYAVSYEQYF.

This clone has just a few counts. The chain carries TRBV21-1 and TRBJ1-2; the table's TRBD1 call for D was not verified on the DNA. TRBV21-1 is a documented pseudogene. The CDR3 consists of 16 residues. CDR3 sequence: CASSKDRQGASYGYTF. The CDR3 DNA sequence: TGTGCCAGCAGCAAAGATAGACAGGGGGCGTCTTATGGCTACACCTTC.

V gene TRBV5-1 combines with J gene TRBJ2-1, with 9 bases lining up with TRBD2. Germline loops: CDR1 SGHRS, CDR2 YFSETQ. The V gene end was trimmed by 5 bases and the J gene end by 0 bases; junction bases not matched to a gene: 3. The CDR3 consists of 15 residues. This CDR3 is CASRSGGSSYNEQFF. Here the CDR3 DNA reads TGCGCCAGCAGAAGCGGGGGGAGCTCCTACAATGAGCAGTTCTTC.

This chain uses TRBV6-1 with TRBJ1-6, with 9 positions matching TRBD1. The CDR3 is 15 residues long. The V and J ends lost 3 bases and 4 bases, in that order; junction bases with no gene match: 1. The germline CDR1 and CDR2 sequences are MNHNS and SASEGT. CDR3 sequence (DNA): TGTGCCAGCAGTGAGGGACAGGGTTATAATTCACCCCTCCACTTT. This translates into CASSEGQGYNSPLHF.

About this clone itself: Other DNA sequences in the same sample also yield this CDR3. The gene calls are TRBV27 and TRBJ1-5; D gene ambiguous. The CDR3 totals 13 residues. The ends were cut back, 5 bases at V and 4 bases at J, with 9 bases in the middle. Germline CDR1 MNHEY, CDR2 SMNVEV (reference sequence). In DNA, the CDR3 is TGTGCCAGCAGTAACCGGGGAAATCAGCCCCAGCATTTT. Encoded protein: CASSNRGNQPQHF.

This chain links TRBV2 with TRBJ2-7, with a possible D match to TRBD2 (6 bases). The V end was cut by 1 base, the J end by 4 bases, with 11 bases between. Per germline, CDR1 SNHLY and CDR2 FYNNEI. This CDR3 is 14 amino acids long. Here the CDR3 DNA reads TGTGCCAGCAGTGAAGGTGCGGGGCCATACGAGCAGTACTTC. Protein product: CASSEGAGPYEQYF.

The chain carries TRBV19 and TRBJ2-3; 9 nucleotides agree with TRBD1. The CDR3 is made up of 14 amino acids. V shed 3 bases, J shed 5 bases, and the junction held 3 bases outside the gene matches. Germline V gives CDR1 LNHDA, CDR2 SQIVND (reference sequence). The CDR3 sequence: CASSIWTGEDTQYF. The CDR3 bases are TGTGCCAGTAGTATTTGGACAGGGGAAGATACGCAGTATTTT.